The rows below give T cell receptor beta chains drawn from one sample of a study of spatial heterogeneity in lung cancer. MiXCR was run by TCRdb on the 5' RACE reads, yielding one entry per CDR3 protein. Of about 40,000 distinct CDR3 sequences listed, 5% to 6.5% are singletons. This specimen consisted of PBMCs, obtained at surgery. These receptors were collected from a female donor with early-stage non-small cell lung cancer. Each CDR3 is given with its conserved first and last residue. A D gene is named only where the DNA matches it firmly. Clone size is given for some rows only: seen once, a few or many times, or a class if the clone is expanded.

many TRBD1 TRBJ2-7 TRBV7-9 CASSLMTGYLGQYF TGTGCCAGCAGCTTGATGACAGGGTACTTGGGGCAGTACTTC
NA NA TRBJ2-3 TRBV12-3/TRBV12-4 CASSFGEGGPDTQYF TGTGCCAGCAGTTTCGGGGAAGGGGGTCCGGATACGCAGTATTTT
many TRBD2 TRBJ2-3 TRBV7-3 CASSWGLAGPDTQYF TGTGCCAGCAGTTGGGGACTAGCGGGGCCTGATACGCAGTATTTT
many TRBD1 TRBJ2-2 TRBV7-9 CASSLEGATGELFF TGTGCCAGCAGCTTAGAGGGGGCCACCGGGGAGCTGTTTTTT
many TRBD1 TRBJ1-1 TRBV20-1 CSAIRTGWNTEAFF TGCAGTGCTATACGGACAGGGTGGAACACTGAAGCTTTCTTT
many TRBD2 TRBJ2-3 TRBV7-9 CASSLATMRLASSTDTQYF TGTGCCAGCAGCTTAGCGACGATGCGACTAGCGTCTAGCACAGATACGCAGTATTTT
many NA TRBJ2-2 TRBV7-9 CASSSDPAGELFF TGTGCCAGCAGCTCGGACCCCGCCGGGGAGCTGTTTTTT
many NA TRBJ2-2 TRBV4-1 CASRIEAYANTGELFF TGCGCCAGCAGAATAGAAGCTTACGCGAACACCGGGGAGCTGTTTTTT
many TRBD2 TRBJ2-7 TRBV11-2 CASSRTSGPHEQYF TGTGCCAGCAGTCGGACTAGCGGCCCTCACGAGCAGTACTTC
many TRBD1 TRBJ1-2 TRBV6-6 CASRTGEGYGYTF TGTGCCAGCAGGACAGGGGAGGGGTATGGCTACACCTTC
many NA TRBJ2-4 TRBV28 CASSLEGQGQNIQYF TGTGCCAGCAGTTTGGAGGGCCAGGGTCAAAACATTCAGTACTTC
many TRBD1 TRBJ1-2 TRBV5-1 CASSSGQGGVGYGYTF TGCGCCAGCAGCTCGGGACAGGGTGGAGTAGGCTATGGCTACACCTTC
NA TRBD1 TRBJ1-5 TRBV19 CASMGGQGQPQHF TGTGCCAGTATGGGGGGACAGGGACAGCCCCAGCATTTT
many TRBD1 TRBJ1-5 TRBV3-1 CASSPQGDRNQPQHF TGTGCCAGCAGCCCTCAGGGGGACAGAAATCAGCCCCAGCATTTT
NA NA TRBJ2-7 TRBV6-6 CASSFRRDYEQYF TGTGCCAGCAGTTTTAGACGGGATTACGAGCAGTACTTC
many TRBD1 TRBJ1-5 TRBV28 CASSWTGVMGNQPQHF TGTGCCAGCAGTTGGACAGGGGTAATGGGCAATCAGCCCCAGCATTTT
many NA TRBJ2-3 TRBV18 CASSPRASLGDTQYF TGTGCCAGCTCACCACGGGCTAGCTTAGGAGATACGCAGTATTTT
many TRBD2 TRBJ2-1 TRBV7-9 CASSASGADEQFF TGTGCCAGCAGTGCTAGCGGGGCCGACGAGCAGTTCTTC
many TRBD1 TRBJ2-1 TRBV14 CASSQDRIRNEQFF TGTGCCAGCAGCCAGGACAGGATTAGAAATGAGCAGTTCTTC
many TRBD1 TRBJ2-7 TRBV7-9 CASSFRDRGDHEQYF TGTGCCAGCAGCTTCCGGGACAGGGGGGACCACGAGCAGTACTTC
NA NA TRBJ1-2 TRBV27 CASTPRGAGGYTF TGTGCCAGCACCCCACGAGGGGCGGGAGGCTACACCTTC
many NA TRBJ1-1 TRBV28 CASSPAAGRNTEAFF TGTGCCAGCAGCCCCGCGGCGGGACGGAACACTGAAGCTTTCTTT
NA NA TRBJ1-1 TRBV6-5 CASSPFQENTEAFF TGTGCCAGCAGTCCCTTTCAGGAGAACACTGAAGCTTTCTTT
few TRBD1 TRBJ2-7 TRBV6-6 CASSHGQGVMYEQYF TGTGCCAGCAGCCACGGACAGGGAGTAATGTACGAGCAGTACTTC
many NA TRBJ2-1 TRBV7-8 CASSLGKRLPYNEQFF TGTGCCAGCAGCTTAGGGAAGCGGCTCCCCTACAATGAGCAGTTCTTC
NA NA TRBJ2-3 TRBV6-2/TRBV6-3 CASSHIISTDTQYF TGTGCCAGCAGTCATATCATTAGCACAGATACGCAGTATTTT
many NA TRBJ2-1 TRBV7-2 CASSLVGGLYNEQFF TGTGCCAGCAGCTTAGTTGGGGGGCTCTACAATGAGCAGTTCTTC
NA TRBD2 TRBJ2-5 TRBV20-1 CSARGSTGGTTETQYF TGCAGTGCTAGAGGGTCCACGGGGGGGACCACAGAGACCCAGTACTTC
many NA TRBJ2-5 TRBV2 CASTPRGAGETQYF TGTGCCAGCACCCCAAGGGGGGCGGGAGAGACCCAGTACTTC
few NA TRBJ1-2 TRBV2 CASNPIGPYGYTF TGTGCCAGCAATCCCATAGGTCCTTATGGCTACACCTTC